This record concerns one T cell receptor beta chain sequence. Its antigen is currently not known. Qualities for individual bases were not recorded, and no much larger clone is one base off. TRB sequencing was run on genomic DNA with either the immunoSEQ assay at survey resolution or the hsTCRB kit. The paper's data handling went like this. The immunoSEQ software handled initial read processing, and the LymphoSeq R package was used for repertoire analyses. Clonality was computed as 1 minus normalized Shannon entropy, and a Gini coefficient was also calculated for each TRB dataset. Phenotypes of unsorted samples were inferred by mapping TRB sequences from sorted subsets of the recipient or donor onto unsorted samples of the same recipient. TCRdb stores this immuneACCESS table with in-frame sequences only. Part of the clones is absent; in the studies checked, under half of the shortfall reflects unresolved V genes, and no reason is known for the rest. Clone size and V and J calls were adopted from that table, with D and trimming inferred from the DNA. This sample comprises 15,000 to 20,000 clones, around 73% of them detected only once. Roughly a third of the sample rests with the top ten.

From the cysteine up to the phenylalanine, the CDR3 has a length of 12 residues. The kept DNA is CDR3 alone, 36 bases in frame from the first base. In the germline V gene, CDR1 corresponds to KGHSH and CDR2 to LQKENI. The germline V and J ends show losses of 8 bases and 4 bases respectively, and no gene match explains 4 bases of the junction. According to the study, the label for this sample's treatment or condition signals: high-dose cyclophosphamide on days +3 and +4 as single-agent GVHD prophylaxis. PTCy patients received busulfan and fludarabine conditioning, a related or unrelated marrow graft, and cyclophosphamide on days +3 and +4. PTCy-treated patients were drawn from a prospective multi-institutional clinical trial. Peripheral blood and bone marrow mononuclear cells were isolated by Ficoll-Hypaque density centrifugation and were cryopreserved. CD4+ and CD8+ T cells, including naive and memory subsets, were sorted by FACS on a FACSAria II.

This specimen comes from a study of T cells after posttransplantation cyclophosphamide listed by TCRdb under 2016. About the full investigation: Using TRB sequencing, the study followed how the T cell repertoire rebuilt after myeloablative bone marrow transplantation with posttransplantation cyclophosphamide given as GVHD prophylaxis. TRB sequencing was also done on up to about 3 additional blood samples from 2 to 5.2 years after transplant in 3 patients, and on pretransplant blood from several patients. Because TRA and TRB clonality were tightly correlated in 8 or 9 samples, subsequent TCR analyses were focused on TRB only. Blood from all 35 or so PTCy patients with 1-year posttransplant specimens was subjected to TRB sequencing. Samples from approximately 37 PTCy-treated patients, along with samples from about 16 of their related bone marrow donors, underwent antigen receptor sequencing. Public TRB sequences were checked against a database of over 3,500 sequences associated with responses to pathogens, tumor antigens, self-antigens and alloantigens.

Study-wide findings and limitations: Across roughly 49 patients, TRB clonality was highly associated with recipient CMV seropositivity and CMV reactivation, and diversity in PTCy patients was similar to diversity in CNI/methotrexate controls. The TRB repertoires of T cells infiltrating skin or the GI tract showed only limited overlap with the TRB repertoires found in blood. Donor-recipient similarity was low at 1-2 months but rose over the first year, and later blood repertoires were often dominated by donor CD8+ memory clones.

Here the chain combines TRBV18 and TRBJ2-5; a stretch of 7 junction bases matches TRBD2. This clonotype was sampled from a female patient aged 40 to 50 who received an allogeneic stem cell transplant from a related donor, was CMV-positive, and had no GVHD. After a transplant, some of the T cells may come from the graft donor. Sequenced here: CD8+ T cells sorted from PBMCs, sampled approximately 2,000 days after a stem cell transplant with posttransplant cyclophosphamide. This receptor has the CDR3 CASAGERETQYF. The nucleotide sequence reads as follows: TGTGCCAGCGCGGGGGAACGAGAGACCCAGTACTTC.